The count of the clone carrying this T cell receptor beta chain is one. This sample is part of a study of blood T cell repertoires in COVID-19. Study information: Specimens from acute and convalescent COVID-19 originated in the United States, Italy and Spain.

Original data processing: Cell counts per sample came from amplifying reference gene primers. The assay was immunoSEQ multiplex PCR, and TCRdb's table has in-frame clones only and misses some. Clonal size and the V and J genes are those of that table, whereas D and trimming came from the DNA. The sample carries some 180,000 clones, 90% recorded once. CDR1 SNHLY and CDR2 FYNNEI come from the germline V gene. The V end lost 2 bases, the J end lost 9 bases, and 13 bases lay between the germline ends. The CDR3 runs to 13 residues. Source material: peripheral blood. The sequence was collected from a man aged 45 to 65 with acute or convalescent COVID-19. The chain combines TRBV2 with TRBJ2-5; maybe TRBD2 (5 bases). The CDR3: CASSERGSESQYF. As DNA, the CDR3 is TGTGCCAGCAGTGAACGAGGGTCTGAGTCCCAGTACTTC.